Following are 18 T cell receptor beta chains from one sample sequenced in a study of T cells expressing NK-cell markers. TCRdb reanalyzed the 5' RACE reads, giving one entry per CDR3 protein sequence and no DNA. This sample's table has some 390,000 distinct CDR3 sequences. Sequenced material: blood T cells: a sorted CD56 or NKG2C T cell subset, CD4+ or CD8+ T cells, or bulk PBMC T cells (not recorded which). The receptors were sampled from a woman aged 45-60 years in good health.

This chain links TRBV6-5 with TRBJ1-2; TCRdb picks TRBD1, but there is no DNA to check that call. The CDR3 runs 15 residues. Germline V gene data show CDR1 as MNHEY and CDR2 as SVGAGI. The CDR3 reads CASSYAGDGFYGYTF.

The rearrangement joins TRBV3-1 to TRBJ2-1; TCRdb gives TRBD2 as the D gene, but with no DNA this cannot be confirmed. Per the germline V gene, CDR1 is LGHDT and CDR2 is YNNKEL (reference sequence). There are 14 residues in the CDR3. CDR3 protein: CASSVAGEGNEQFF.

The chain recombines TRBV6-5 with TRBJ2-3; TCRdb's D call, TRBD1, is unchecked because there is no DNA. In germline, CDR1 is MNHEY, CDR2 SVGAGI. The CDR3 is 16 residues long. The chain's CDR3 is CASSQSSPGQGNTQYF.

The V call is TRBV5-6, the J call TRBJ2-2; TCRdb calls TRBD1, which cannot be checked without DNA. The CDR3 totals 16 residues. Germline CDR1 SGHDT, CDR2 YYEEEE. CDR3 sequence reads: CASSLNRGSNTGELFF. The full variable domain, its missing parts supplied by reference TRBV5-6 and TRBJ2-2, is DAGVTQSPTHLIKTRGQQVTLRCSPKSGHDTVSWYQQALGQGPQFIFQYYEEEERQRGNFPDRFSGHQFPNYSSELNVNALLLGDSALYLCASSLNRGSNTGELFFGEGSRLTVL.

The V call is TRBV20-1, the J call TRBJ2-1. The length of the CDR3 is 15 residues. CDR1 is DFQATT and CDR2 is SNEGSKA in the germline V gene (reference sequence). CDR3 region: CSARERVSSYNEQFF.

This chain connects TRBV2 to TRBJ2-3; absent DNA, TCRdb's TRBD1 call cannot be checked. The CDR3 spans 14 residues. Germline CDR1 and CDR2: SNHLY and FYNNEI. The CDR3 reads CASVAFLGADTQYF.

J is TRBJ2-7 and V is TRBV28; TCRdb's D call of TRBD2 is untestable without DNA. The CDR3 covers 14 residues. Germline CDR1 is MDHEN and CDR2 is SYDVKM. CDR3 amino acids: CASSRSGGVREQYF. Based on the CDR3 plus reference TRBV28 and TRBJ2-7, the full variable domain is DVKVTQSSRYLVKRTGEKVFLECVQDMDHENMFWYRQDPGLGLRLIYFSYDVKMKEKGDIPEGYSVSREKKERFSLILESASTNQTSMYLCASSRSGGVREQYFGPGTRLTVT.

The CDR3 sequence is CSAIRKRINEKLFF. V is TRBV20-1 and J is TRBJ1-4. The CDR3 sequence is 14 residues long. CDR1 is DFQATT, CDR2 SNEGSKA, per germline (reference sequence).

This chain connects TRBV20-1 to TRBJ1-2. Germline V gene lookup returns CDR1 DFQATT and CDR2 SNEGSKA (reference sequence). This CDR3 is 12 amino acids long. The CDR3 protein is CSARNRNYGYTF.

This chain joins TRBV7-2 and TRBJ1-3. The CDR3 spans 16 residues. Germline CDR1 is SGHTA and CDR2 is FQGNSA. Here the CDR3 reads CASSQLLAVTGNTIYF.

The V call is TRBV4-2, the J call TRBJ1-2. The CDR3 length is 15 residues. Germline CDR1 LGHNA, CDR2 YNFKEQ. The CDR3 loop is CASSQGRTVNYGYTF.

This chain uses TRBV10-1 with TRBJ2-5. This CDR3 is 14 amino acids long. Germline CDR1 WNHNN, CDR2 SYGVQD (reference sequence). This chain's CDR3 is CASSESWGQETQYF.

The V and J genes are TRBV6-2 or TRBV6-3 and TRBJ2-2; no DNA is available, so the TRBD1 call from TCRdb remains unchecked. This CDR3 contains 16 residues. In germline, CDR1 is MNHEY, CDR2 SVGEGT. This CDR3 is CASSIQGRRHTGELFF.

The chain joins TRBV20-1 to TRBJ1-2; TCRdb designates TRBD1, a call that cannot be tested without DNA. CDR1 DFQATT and CDR2 SNEGSKA come from the germline V gene (reference sequence). This CDR3 has 14 residues. The CDR3: CSAEKEGASYGYTF.

This rearrangement joins TRBV4-2 to TRBJ2-7; TCRdb designates TRBD1, a call that cannot be tested without DNA. Germline values: CDR1 LGHNA, CDR2 YNFKEQ. This CDR3 region has 16 residues. CDR3: CASSQGVSTGVYEQYF.

The chain joins TRBV10-2 to TRBJ1-6; TCRdb indicates TRBD1, and absent DNA this call remains unverified. CDR3 length: 13 amino acids. In germline, CDR1 is WSHSY, CDR2 SAAADI. CDR3 region: CASGNGLGAPLHF.

V is TRBV29-1 and J is TRBJ2-7; TCRdb proposes TRBD2, but this gene call is untestable without DNA. The CDR3 loop spans 13 amino acids. CDR1 SQVTM and CDR2 ANQGSEA come from the germline V gene. The CDR3 region is CSVKTSGRHEQYF.

The J gene is TRBJ1-2, the V gene TRBV4-2; TCRdb returns TRBD1, unconfirmable since there is no DNA. The CDR3 extends over 19 amino acids. The germline V gene has CDR1 LGHNA and CDR2 YNFKEQ. The CDR3 spells CASAGTYRGRLPTDYGYTF.